These T cell receptor beta chains were read from a single sample in a study of early T cells in non-severe SARS-CoV-2 infection. In TCRdb, the 5' RACE reads were re-called with MiXCR into one record per CDR3 protein. The table shows about 85,000 distinct CDR3 sequences, with under 15% occurring only once. The material sequenced was whole blood. The receptor set was obtained from an adult who was a healthcare worker with PCR-confirmed SARS-CoV-2 infection or an uninfected control (not recorded which). Each CDR3 is given without its conserved first and last residue. The D gene is left open where the match is weak. Not every row has a clone size; where given, it reads once, few, many or a size class.

d_call clone_size j_call v_call cdr3_aa
TRBD2 . TRBJ2-3 TRBV29-1 SVEGGGATDTQY
. many TRBJ2-1 TRBV20-1 SAPFGTAEGEQF
. few TRBJ1-2 TRBV5-4 ASSPDLPYGYT
. . TRBJ2-1 TRBV6-4 ASSKDRTMSSYNEQF
TRBD1 . TRBJ1-4 TRBV5-1 ASSAGTGGEKLF
TRBD2 . TRBJ2-5 TRBV6-5 ASRLGLVGRPWETQY
. many TRBJ2-7 TRBV27 ASSFGYEQY
. . TRBJ1-3 TRBV3-1 ASSPLGNLGNTIY
TRBD2 . TRBJ2-1 TRBV20-1 SARARGLADSYNEQF
TRBD1 . TRBJ1-1 TRBV7-9 ASSLGRQGSEAF
. few TRBJ2-7 TRBV20-1 SARDWRLATYEQY
TRBD2 few TRBJ2-3 TRBV2 AVRLAGNSDTQY
. . TRBJ2-3 TRBV29-1 SVSTASSGTDTQY
TRBD2 few TRBJ2-1 TRBV6-1 ASSGGLDYNEQF
TRBD1 . TRBJ2-3 TRBV29-1 SGRDRGDPADTQY
. many TRBJ2-7 TRBV4-1 ASSQGAGLYEQY
TRBD2 . TRBJ2-1 TRBV20-1 SARDPSASGSDEQF
. . TRBJ2-1 TRBV3-1 ATSGDNNEQF
TRBD2 few TRBJ2-1 TRBV6-1 ASSVLAPMAGGGNEQF
. many TRBJ2-3 TRBV28 ASISGAVTSTDTQY
. . TRBJ1-2 TRBV6-5 ASTPGGVHGYT
. many TRBJ1-2 TRBV5-4 ASSLNSYGYT
. few TRBJ1-1 TRBV20-1 SARGSTEAF
. many TRBJ1-1 TRBV3-1 ASSQVAPGAVAF
TRBD1 once TRBJ2-1 TRBV10-3 AITGTGDGEQF
. few TRBJ2-7 TRBV5-4 ASSLVGVNEQY
TRBD1 . TRBJ1-2 TRBV5-6 ASSDLTGGRGYGYT
TRBD2 few TRBJ2-3 TRBV20-1 SAGNLLAGGTDTQY
TRBD2 . TRBJ2-1 TRBV5-4 ASSFQLAGVNEQF
. many TRBJ2-7 TRBV27 ASSFQGYEQY
. . TRBJ1-6 TRBV5-1 ASSLGHSDNSPLH
. . TRBJ2-7 TRBV12-3/TRBV12-4 ASTSGSEQY
TRBD1 many TRBJ2-2 TRBV14 ASSRRQGATGELF
TRBD1 few TRBJ2-2 TRBV5-4 ASSLLGDRES
. few TRBJ1-1 TRBV12-3/TRBV12-4 ASSTGIVETEAF
. many TRBJ1-6 TRBV11-2 ASSPQGGNNSPLH
. . TRBJ1-4 TRBV25-1 ASSESTTNEKLF
. . TRBJ2-7 TRBV20-1 SAGRTDKGGEQY
TRBD1 . TRBJ1-5 TRBV20-1 SARVLYGTGGYSNQPQH
. . TRBJ2-6 TRBV19 ASSRGDSDLRVLT
. many TRBJ1-2 TRBV28 ASSSPQAWQGYGYT
TRBD1 . TRBJ2-7 TRBV5-4 ASSPGGTGYEQY
. . TRBJ2-2 TRBV4-1 ASSQDGETNTGELF
. few TRBJ2-7 TRBV5-4 ASSPLPGQSSYEQY
TRBD2 medium-sized TRBJ2-1 TRBV12-5 ASGPEGLATYNEQF